The next 21 T cell receptor beta chains were all read from a single sample in a study of cytomegalovirus exposure and HLA in healthy donors. Researchers ran the PCR with 60 Vbeta and 13 Jbeta primers. Some clones are missing from TCRdb's copy, which holds only in-frame ones; the method was immunoSEQ multiplex PCR. The top ten hold over 2% of the sample, which has some 110,000 clones, approximately 71% seen once. The sample was PBMCs. These TCRs come from a man in his forties in good health and CMV-seronegative.

The J gene is TRBJ2-7, the V gene TRBV7-2; tentatively, D is TRBD2 (5 bases). V shed 3 bases and J shed 6 bases, with 21 bases lying between them. This CDR3 is 16 amino acids long. CDR1 and CDR2 from the germline V gene are SGHTA and FQGNSA. This chain's CDR3 is CASSFTPRVGAGEQYF. CDR3 bases: TGTGCCAGCAGCTTCACCCCAAGGGTGGGAGCCGGCGAGCAGTACTTC.

V is TRBV18 and J is TRBJ1-4; D is unresolved. Germline CDR1 and CDR2: KGHSH and LQKENI. The CDR3 is made up of 14 amino acids. Trimming removed 2 bases at V and 7 bases at J, with 11 bases between. CDR3 in DNA: TGTGCCAGCTCACCATCCAGGCAGCTTGAAAAACTGTTTTTT. Protein product: CASSPSRQLEKLFF.

The chain carries TRBV21-1 and TRBJ1-6. TRBV21-1 is shown as a pseudogene. There are 16 residues in the CDR3. CDR3 sequence reads: CASSKAVSRVNSPLHF. The CDR3, as DNA: TGTGCCAGCAGCAAAGCAGTGTCACGGGTAAATTCACCCCTCCACTTT.

For the CDR3, the DNA is TGTGCCAGCAGCGACGGGTGGCAACAAGAGACCCAGTACTTC. It translates to CASSDGWQQETQYF. The chain couples TRBV5-6 to TRBJ2-5, with no clear D. Trimming took 4 bases from V and 2 from J, leaving 12 bases between them. The V gene's germline CDR1 is SGHDT and CDR2 YYEEEE. This CDR3 contains 14 residues. Full variable domain (remainder filled in from reference TRBV5-6 and TRBJ2-5): DAGVTQSPTHLIKTRGQQVTLRCSPKSGHDTVSWYQQALGQGPQFIFQYYEEEERQRGNFPDRFSGHQFPNYSSELNVNALLLGDSALYLCASSDGWQQETQYFGPGTRLLVL.

The chain joins TRBV19 to TRBJ2-3, with 13 nucleotides matching TRBD2. With V trimmed by 1 base and J by 6 bases, 7 bases remained unmatched. CDR3 length equals 17 residues. CDR1 and CDR2 (germline): LNHDA, SQIVND (reference sequence). The CDR3 region has the DNA TGTGCCAGTAGTATAGTATTAACTAGCGGGGGGGTGGATACGCAGTATTTT. It specifies CASSIVLTSGGVDTQYF. Full variable domain (rest looked up from reference TRBV19 and TRBJ2-3): DGGITQSPKYLFRKEGQNVTLSCEQNLNHDAMYWYRQDPGQGLRLIYYSQIVNDFQKGDIAEGYSVSREKKESFPLTVTSAQKNPTAFYLCASSIVLTSGGVDTQYFGPGTRLTVL.

V and J are TRBV19 and TRBJ2-2, with D maybe TRBD1 (7 bases). Germline V gene data show CDR1 as LNHDA and CDR2 as SQIVND (reference sequence). The V end was cut by 6 bases, the J end by 7 bases, with 18 bases between. The CDR3 runs 15 residues. The CDR3 coding sequence is TGTGCCAGTAGCACGGGCCAGGGGGGTGGCGGGGAGCTGTTTTTT. The encoded protein is CASSTGQGGGGELFF.

The chain uses TRBV6-1 and TRBJ2-1, with D possibly TRBD2 on 6 matching bases. V lost 6 bases and J lost 6, with 12 bases in between. The CDR3 has 13 amino acids. CDR1 and CDR2 (germline): MNHNS, SASEGT. The CDR3 loop reads CASRRDLANEQFF. CDR3 DNA: TGTGCCAGCAGGCGGGACTTGGCCAATGAGCAGTTCTTC.

The chain employs TRBV13 and TRBJ2-1, with 8 bases lining up with TRBD2. The junction had 9 bases not matched to a gene; V was cut back by 4 bases and J by 7 bases. Looked up from germline, CDR1 is PRHDT and CDR2 is FYEKMQ (reference sequence). The CDR3 has 15 amino acids. As DNA, the CDR3 is TGTGCCAGCAGCTCGCGAGGACTAGCCATGAATGAGCAGTTCTTC. Its translation is CASSSRGLAMNEQFF.

The chain couples TRBV7-2 to TRBJ1-1, with a weak D call TRBD1 (5 bases). Looked up from germline, CDR1 is SGHTA and CDR2 is FQGNSA. This CDR3 has 16 amino acids. Trimming removed 1 base from V and 0 bases from J, with 12 bases in between. The CDR3 loop reads CASSLGAGLMNTEAFF. In DNA form, the CDR3 reads TGTGCCAGCAGCTTAGGCGCAGGGTTGATGAACACTGAAGCTTTCTTT.

The rearrangement uses TRBV5-1 and TRBJ2-2; a possible D gene is TRBD1 (5 bases). Trimming stripped 0 bases from V and 6 bases from J, with 12 bases between. The CDR3 extends over 15 amino acids. The germline V gene encodes CDR1 SGHRS and CDR2 YFSETQ. The CDR3, as DNA: TGCGCCAGCAGCTTGGTCGCAGGGATTGCCGGGGAGCTGTTTTTT. Its protein is CASSLVAGIAGELFF.

This chain uses TRBV27 with TRBJ1-1; weak D call: TRBD1 (5 bases). Germline CDR1 reads MNHEY; CDR2 reads SMNVEV (reference sequence). V lost 4 bases and J lost 9, with 18 bases in between. The CDR3 has 14 amino acids. DNA of the CDR3: TGTGCCAGCAGTTCGCCCCGACAGTTAAAAAAAGCTTTCTTT. Translation gives CASSSPRQLKKAFF.

V and J are TRBV6-1 and TRBJ2-7; TRBD1 aligns across 7 bases. The ends lost 6 bases at V and 2 bases at J; junction bases unmatched: 7. Germline lookup yields CDR1 MNHNS and CDR2 SASEGT. CDR3 size: 14 residues. CDR3 sequence (DNA): TGTGCCAGCAGAGCGACAGGGTCAGCCTACGAGCAGTACTTC. Protein sequence: CASRATGSAYEQYF.

The chain recombines TRBV6-5 with TRBJ2-5; weak D call: TRBD1 (5 bases). The V and J ends lost 6 bases and 2 bases respectively, with 10 bases between them. This CDR3 contains 13 residues. Looked up from germline, CDR1 is MNHEY and CDR2 is SVGAGI. The CDR3 nucleotides read TGTGCCAGCAGATCCACAGGTCAAGAGACCCAGTACTTC. Residues: CASRSTGQETQYF.

J is TRBJ2-2 and V is TRBV2, with TRBD2 matching 10 bases. J lost 3 bases, V lost 5 bases, and 6 bases had no gene match. This CDR3 spans 16 amino acids. Looked up from germline, CDR1 is SNHLY and CDR2 is FYNNEI. DNA for the CDR3: TGTGCCAGCAGTCCAATAGCGGGGGGCTACACCGGGGAGCTGTTTTTT. Amino acids: CASSPIAGGYTGELFF.

This clone showed up just a few times. The J gene is TRBJ2-3, the V gene TRBV11-2; TRBD2 aligns across 9 bases. The V gene's germline CDR1 is SGHAT and CDR2 FQNNGV. Trimming took 1 base from V and 4 from J; bases not matched to a gene: 3. This CDR3 is built from 15 residues. The CDR3 sequence: CASSLASGVADTQYF. CDR3 in DNA: TGTGCCAGCAGCTTAGCTAGCGGGGTAGCAGATACGCAGTATTTT.

The V and J genes are TRBV5-6 and TRBJ1-5; D is uncertain. Germline assignment: CDR1 SGHDT and CDR2 YYEEEE. This CDR3 region has 16 residues. V dropped 2 bases and J dropped 4 bases, with 16 bases sitting between them. DNA of the CDR3: TGTGCCAGCAGCTTCTTTTCGGGAAACCTTAATCAGCCCCAGCATTTT. This sequence encodes CASSFFSGNLNQPQHF.

This chain links TRBV5-6 with TRBJ1-1; the D is unclear. The CDR3 contains 13 residues. Germline-derived CDR1 and CDR2 are SGHDT and YYEEEE. V was shortened by 4 bases and J by 3 bases, with 10 bases between the two germline ends. The CDR3 DNA is TGTGCCAGCAGCCGAGAGAGGGACACTGAAGCTTTCTTT. Translation: CASSRERDTEAFF. The full variable domain, rest sourced from reference TRBV5-6 and TRBJ1-1, is DAGVTQSPTHLIKTRGQQVTLRCSPKSGHDTVSWYQQALGQGPQFIFQYYEEEERQRGNFPDRFSGHQFPNYSSELNVNALLLGDSALYLCASSRERDTEAFFGQGTRLTVV.

The chain combines TRBV10-3 with TRBJ1-2; possible D gene TRBD1, 5 bases. Trimming took off 3 bases at V and 3 bases at J, with 11 bases between the two ends. CDR3 length equals 14 residues. CDR1 and CDR2 from the germline V gene are ENHRY and SYGVKD. CDR3 region: CAISDSTAYYGYTF. In nucleotides, the CDR3 is TGTGCCATCAGTGACTCGACAGCCTACTATGGCTACACCTTC.

The chain has TRBV7-9 and TRBJ2-4; 12 nucleotides match TRBD2. CDR1 is SEHNR and CDR2 is FQNEAQ in the germline V gene (reference sequence). The CDR3 spans 16 residues. V shed 0 bases, J shed 6 bases, and the junction held 3 bases outside the gene matches. In DNA form, the CDR3 reads TGTGCCAGCAGCTTAGCACTAGCGGGGGGTACAAACATTCAGTACTTC. Protein product: CASSLALAGGTNIQYF.

The chain couples TRBV20-1 to TRBJ1-1; D gene ambiguous. The CDR3 length is 11 residues. Trimming left V 4 bases short and J 4 bases short, with 7 bases between. Germline V gene sequence: CDR1 DFQATT, CDR2 SNEGSKA (reference sequence). CDR3 amino acids: CSAIVFTEAFF. The CDR3 nucleotides are TGCAGTGCTATCGTATTCACTGAAGCTTTCTTT.

The V and J genes are TRBV6-1 and TRBJ2-3, with D unclear. The CDR3 length is 15 residues. The germline V gene encodes CDR1 MNHNS and CDR2 SASEGT. V lost 7 bases and J lost 2, with 16 bases in between. The CDR3 region has the DNA TGTGCCAGCAACTCTCGAGCTAGAGACACAGATACGCAGTATTTT. Translation: CASNSRARDTDTQYF.